The T cell receptor (beta chain) described here comes from a study of spatial heterogeneity in lung cancer. Study-wide background: Available follow-up PBMC samples were sequenced, at a median of about two years post-resection. As counted in raw reads, each unique TCR and UMI combination appeared more than ten times on average.

The table lists this clonotype with many counts. Its antigen is as yet unknown. Time point: blood at routine non-recurrence follow-up after resection. Whole RNA, which was extracted from tumor, nontumor lung tissue or frozen PBMC, was sequenced without any cell sorting. Study results and caveats: At tumor resection, ubiquitous expanded TCRs were detected in blood more often than later.

One entry per CDR3 protein results from TCRdb running MiXCR on the 5' RACE reads. Of under 45,000 distinct CDR3 sequences in the sample, 6% to 9.5% were seen once. Germline CDR1 reads LGHDT; CDR2 reads YNNKEL (reference sequence). The CDR3 has 13 amino acids. The V gene lost 2 bases and the J gene lost 4 bases, with 8 bases spanning the gap. This receptor was obtained from a male donor with early-stage non-small cell lung cancer. The genes are TRBV3-1 and TRBJ1-2; D is unresolved. Material: PBMCs, obtained at follow-up. CDR3 region: CASSQQSSYGYTF. CDR3 DNA: TGTGCCAGCAGCCAACAGTCTAGCTATGGCTACACCTTC.